This TCR beta chain appears in the sequencing data of a study of OX40 agonist ivuxolimab in advanced cancers. Across the whole study: Ivuxolimab doses were 0.01, 0.1, 0.3, 1.5, 3 or 10 mg/kg every 2 weeks.

Study-level points and caveats: Clonal expansion in partial responders at 0.1-3.0 mg/kg ranked among the lowest. Circulating CD4+ and CD8+ T cells showed clonal expansion by week 6 at 0.1 to 3.0 mg/kg.

This clone showed up just a few times. The antigen is undetermined. This CDR3 has 14 amino acids. Per the germline V gene, CDR1 is SGHAT and CDR2 is FQNNGV. V lost 1 base and J 1 base, leaving 6 bases between the germline ends. Repertoires were generated with immunoSEQ multiplex PCR, while TCRdb's copy carries only in-frame clones and drops some. This sample carries about 100,000 clones, around nine tenths of them seen once, and the ten largest clones take around 0.15%. The sequence came from an adult with an advanced solid tumor such as melanoma, head and neck, liver or kidney cancer. The V and J genes are TRBV11-2 and TRBJ2-3; D gene unclear. Sequenced material: CD4+ or CD8+ T cells sorted from blood, taken in a trial of the OX40 agonist ivuxolimab. CDR3 sequence (DNA): TGTGCCAGCAGCTTAGGTGCAGGCACAGATACGCAGTATTTT. Residues: CASSLGAGTDTQYF.